The clone carrying this TCR beta chain was recorded many times. Antigen specificity is unknown. PBMCs stored at -80 C, numbering 2 million, were the origin of the unsorted libraries. This entry comes from a study of neurological immune-mediated disorders. Each CDR3 protein gets one entry after TCRdb re-called the 5' RACE reads with MiXCR. The sample carries 66,000 or so distinct CDR3 sequences, around 5.2% recorded once. Whole-study results and caveats: Phylogenetic grouping assigned the repertoires of 18 of 34 multiple sclerosis patients to a single related-CDR3 cluster, which may represent a signature. HTLV-1-associated myelopathy displayed the greatest TCR clonal expansion, and multiple sclerosis exhibited the smallest, lower than that of healthy controls.

The sequence came from a woman in her thirties with multiple sclerosis. The sequenced sample consisted of PBMCs.

The CDR3 DNA reads as TGTGCCAGCAGCTTAGGACAGGGGCAGGGAGAGACCCAGTACTTC. Amino acids: CASSLGQGQGETQYF. This sequence joins TRBV7-2 and TRBJ2-5; 8 positions match TRBD1. The length of the CDR3 is 15 residues. The V gene end was trimmed by 1 base and the J gene end by 4 bases; junction bases not matched to a gene: 5. CDR1 and CDR2 from the germline V gene are SGHTA and FQGNSA.